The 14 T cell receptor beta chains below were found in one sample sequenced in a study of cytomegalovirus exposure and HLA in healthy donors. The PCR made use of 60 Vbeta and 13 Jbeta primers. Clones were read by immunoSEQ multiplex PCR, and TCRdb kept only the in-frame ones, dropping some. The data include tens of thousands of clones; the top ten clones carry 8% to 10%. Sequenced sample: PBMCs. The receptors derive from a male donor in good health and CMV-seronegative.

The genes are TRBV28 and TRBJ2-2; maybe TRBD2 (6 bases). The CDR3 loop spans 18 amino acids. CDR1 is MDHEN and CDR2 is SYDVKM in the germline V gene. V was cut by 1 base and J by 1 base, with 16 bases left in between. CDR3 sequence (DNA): TGTGCCAGCAGTTTATCGGGGTTGGGGGGTTGGAACACCGGGGAGCTGTTTTTT. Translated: CASSLSGLGGWNTGELFF. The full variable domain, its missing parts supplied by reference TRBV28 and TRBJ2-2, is DVKVTQSSRYLVKRTGEKVFLECVQDMDHENMFWYRQDPGLGLRLIYFSYDVKMKEKGDIPEGYSVSREKKERFSLILESASTNQTSMYLCASSLSGLGGWNTGELFFGEGSRLTVL.

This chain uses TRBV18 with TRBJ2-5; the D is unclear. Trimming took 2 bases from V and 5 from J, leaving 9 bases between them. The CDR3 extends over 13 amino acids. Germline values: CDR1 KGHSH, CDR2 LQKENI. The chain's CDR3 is CASSPSGSETQYF. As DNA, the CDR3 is TGTGCCAGCTCACCATCCGGTTCCGAGACCCAGTACTTC.

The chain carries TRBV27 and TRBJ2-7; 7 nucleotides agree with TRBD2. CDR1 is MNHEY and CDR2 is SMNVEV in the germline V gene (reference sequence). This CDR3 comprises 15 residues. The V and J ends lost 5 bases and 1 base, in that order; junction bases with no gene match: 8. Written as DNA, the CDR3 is TGTGCCAGCAGTGAATATAGCGGGCCGTCCTACGAGCAGTACTTC. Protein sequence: CASSEYSGPSYEQYF.

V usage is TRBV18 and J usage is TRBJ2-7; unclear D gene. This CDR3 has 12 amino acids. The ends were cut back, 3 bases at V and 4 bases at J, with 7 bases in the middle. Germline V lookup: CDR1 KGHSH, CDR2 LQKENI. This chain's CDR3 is CASSPGQYEQYF. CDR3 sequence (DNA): TGTGCCAGCTCACCGGGCCAGTACGAGCAGTACTTC.

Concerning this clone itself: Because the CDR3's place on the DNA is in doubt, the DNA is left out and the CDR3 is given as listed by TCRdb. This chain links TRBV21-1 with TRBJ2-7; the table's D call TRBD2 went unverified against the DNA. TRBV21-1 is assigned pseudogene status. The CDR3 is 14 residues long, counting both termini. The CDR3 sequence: CASRFAGGAYEQYF.

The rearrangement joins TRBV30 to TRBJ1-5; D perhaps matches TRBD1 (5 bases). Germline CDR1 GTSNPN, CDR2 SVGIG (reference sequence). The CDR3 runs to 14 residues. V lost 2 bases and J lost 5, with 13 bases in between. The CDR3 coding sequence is TGTGCCTGGAGTCCCCCCAGGGCGGATCAGCCCCAGCATTTT. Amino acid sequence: CAWSPPRADQPQHF. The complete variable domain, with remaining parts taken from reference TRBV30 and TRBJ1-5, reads SQTIHQWPATLVQPVGSPLSLECTVEGTSNPNLYWYRQAAGRGLQLLFYSVGIGQISSEVPQNLSASRPQDRQFILSSKKLLLSDSGFYLCAWSPPRADQPQHFGDGTRLSIL.

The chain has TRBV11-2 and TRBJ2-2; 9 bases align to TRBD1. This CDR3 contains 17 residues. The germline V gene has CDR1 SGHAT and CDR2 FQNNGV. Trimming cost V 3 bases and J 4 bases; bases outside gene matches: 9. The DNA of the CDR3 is TGTGCCAGCAGCTTCAACAGGGGGCCGGTCGGCACCGGGGAGCTGTTTTTT. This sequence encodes CASSFNRGPVGTGELFF.

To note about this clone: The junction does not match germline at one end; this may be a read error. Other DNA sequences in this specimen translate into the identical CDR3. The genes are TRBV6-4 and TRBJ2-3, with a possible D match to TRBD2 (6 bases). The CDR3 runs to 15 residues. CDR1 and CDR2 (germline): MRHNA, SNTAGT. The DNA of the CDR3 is TGCGCCAGCAGTGACTCCGCGGGAAGCACAGATACGCAGTATTTT. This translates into CASSDSAGSTDTQYF.

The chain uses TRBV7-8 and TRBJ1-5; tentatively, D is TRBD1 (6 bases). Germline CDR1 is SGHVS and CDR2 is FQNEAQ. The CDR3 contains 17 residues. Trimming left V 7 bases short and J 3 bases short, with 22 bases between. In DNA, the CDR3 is TGTGCCAGCACCGCCGACAGGCCCCTTACCTCCAATCAGCCCCAGCATTTT. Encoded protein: CASTADRPLTSNQPQHF.

CDR3 amino acids: CASVPTSTEKLFF. CDR3 DNA: TGTGCCAGCGTACCAACCTCTACCGAAAAACTGTTTTTT. The chain links TRBV7-9 to TRBJ1-4; D is undetermined. V lost 8 bases, J lost 8 bases, and 15 bases lay in between. Germline lookup yields CDR1 SEHNR and CDR2 FQNEAQ (reference sequence). CDR3 length: 13 amino acids.

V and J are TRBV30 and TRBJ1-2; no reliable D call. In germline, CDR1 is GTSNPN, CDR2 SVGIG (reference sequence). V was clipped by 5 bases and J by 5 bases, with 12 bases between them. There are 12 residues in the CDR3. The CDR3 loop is CAWGGSSYGYTF. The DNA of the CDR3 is TGTGCCTGGGGCGGTTCGAGTTATGGCTACACCTTC.

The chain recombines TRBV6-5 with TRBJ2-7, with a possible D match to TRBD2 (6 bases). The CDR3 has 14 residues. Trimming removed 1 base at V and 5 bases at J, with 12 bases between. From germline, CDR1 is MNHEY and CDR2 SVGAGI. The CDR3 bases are TGTGCCAGCAGTTACTGGCGGACTACTAACGAGCAGTACTTC. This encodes CASSYWRTTNEQYF.

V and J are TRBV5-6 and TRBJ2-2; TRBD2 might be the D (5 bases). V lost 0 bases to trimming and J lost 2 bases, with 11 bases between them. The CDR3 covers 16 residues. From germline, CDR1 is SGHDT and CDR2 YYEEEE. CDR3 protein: CASSLVSATNTGELFF. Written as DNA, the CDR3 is TGTGCCAGCAGCTTGGTTAGCGCGACCAACACCGGGGAGCTGTTTTTT.

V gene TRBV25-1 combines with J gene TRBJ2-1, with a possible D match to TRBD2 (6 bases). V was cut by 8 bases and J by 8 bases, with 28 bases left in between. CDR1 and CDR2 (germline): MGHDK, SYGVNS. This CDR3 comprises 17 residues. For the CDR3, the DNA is TGTGCCAGCGGGGACTGGCCGGTCGGGCTACACCAGCATGAGCAGTTCTTC. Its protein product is CASGDWPVGLHQHEQFF.